The sequence of this T cell receptor (beta chain) was determined in a study of blood T cell repertoires in COVID-19. Across the study: There were acute and convalescent COVID-19 samples, and they came from the United States, Italy and Spain.

Measured with immunoSEQ multiplex PCR; TCRdb has only the in-frame clones, and not every one. In the table there are about 270,000 clones, approximately 88% of which are singletons. V dropped 4 bases and J dropped 3; count of bases not matched to a gene: 6. The CDR3 is made up of 14 amino acids. CDR1 is MDHEN, CDR2 SYDVKM, per germline. V usage is TRBV28 and J usage is TRBJ2-7; 7 bases map to TRBD1. Sequencing was performed on PBMCs or T cells enriched from blood (not recorded which). The receptor was derived from a woman aged 40 to 55 with acute COVID-19. CDR3 DNA: TGTGCCAGCAGTTCCTCACAGGGGAACTACGAGCAGTACGTC. The encoded protein is CASSSSQGNYEQYV.